The clone carrying this T cell receptor (beta chain) came up many times. The sample comes from a study of T cells in Graves' hyperthyroidism and ophthalmopathy. RNA transcripts were the template for amplifying TCR beta CDR3 regions. An initial round of RT-PCR targeting the TCR CDR3 relied on the HTBI primer set. TCRdb re-derived calls from the multiplex PCR reads in MiXCR, one entry per CDR3 protein. This table holds about 600,000 distinct CDR3 sequences, about a sixth found once. Per the germline V gene, CDR1 is SGHTA and CDR2 is FQGNSA. There are 14 residues in the CDR3. The V end lost 2 bases, the J end lost 5 bases, and 10 bases lay between the germline ends.

The genes are TRBV7-2 and TRBJ1-5; maybe TRBD1 (6 bases). This receptor was obtained from a woman in her thirties or forties with Graves' ophthalmopathy. Material for sequencing was blood. In DNA form, the CDR3 reads TGTGCCAGCAGCTTAAGGCAGGGGTATCAGCCCCAGCATTTT. Protein sequence: CASSLRQGYQPQHF. Complete variable domain (other parts from reference TRBV7-2 and TRBJ1-5): GAGVSQSPSNKVTEKGKDVELRCDPISGHTALYWYRQSLGQGLEFLIYFQGNSAPDKSGLPSDRFSAERTGGSVSTLTIQRTQQEDSAVYLCASSLRQGYQPQHFGDGTRLSIL.